This record looks at one T cell receptor beta chain sequence and its context. Trimming removed 1 base from V and 7 bases from J; junction bases left unmatched: 4. The CDR3 contains 13 residues. Germline assignment: CDR1 SGHTA and CDR2 FQGNSA. The data are from a study of T cells in Graves' hyperthyroidism and ophthalmopathy. Looking at the study overall: Peripheral blood was taken when the disease was first diagnosed, before any treatment began.

TCR beta CDR3 sequences were amplified from RNA transcripts. When the TCR CDR3 underwent first-round RT-PCR, the HTBI primer set was used. TCRdb re-called the multiplex PCR reads with MiXCR, one entry per CDR3 protein. The sample records approximately 330,000 distinct CDR3 sequences, roughly 18% being singletons. The TCR sequence derives from a woman aged 45-65 years with Graves' hyperthyroidism. The chain is built from TRBV7-2 and TRBJ2-7; TRBD2 aligns across 7 bases. Sequencing used blood. CDR3 nucleotides: TGTGCCAGCAGCTTAGGGGGGGGGGTTGAGCAGTACTTC. It codes for CASSLGGGVEQYF.